This record covers a single T cell receptor beta chain. The antigen is unknown. Method: immunoSEQ multiplex PCR; TCRdb's copy keeps in-frame clones and lacks some. The sample records 150,000 to 200,000 clones, 85% to 95% being singletons. This sample is part of a study of T cell responses to AZD1222 COVID-19 vaccine. Study-level points and caveats: Repertoires were obtained only post-peak T cell response. Nearly half of spike-specific TCRs reportedly target variant regions that are unmutated in the B.1.351 and B.1.1.7 variants.

The V gene lost 5 bases and the J gene lost 1 base, with 8 bases spanning the gap. The CDR3 extends over 13 amino acids. The V gene's germline CDR1 is SEHNR and CDR2 FQNEAQ (reference sequence). This specimen consisted of peripheral blood, obtained 28 days after the second AZD1222 dose. This sequence joins TRBV7-9 and TRBJ1-2, with D unresolved. This TCR derives from an adult who received the AZD1222 COVID-19 vaccine. CDR3 region: CASSRTVNYGYTF. The CDR3 bases are TGTGCCAGCAGCAGGACTGTTAACTATGGCTACACCTTC.